This record covers a single T cell receptor beta chain. Antigen unknown. RNA was extracted with the RNeasy kit, and a quantity of 0.5 to 1 ug was reverse transcribed using random hexamers. Amplification of TCR beta CDR3 by immunoSEQ multiplex PCR spanned 54 Vbeta and 13 Jbeta. TCRdb fed the immunoSEQ multiplex PCR reads into MiXCR, producing one record per CDR3 protein. The sample lists some 220,000 distinct CDR3 sequences, approximately 95% occurring once. CDR3 size: 10 residues. The germline V and J ends were trimmed by 6 bases and 6 bases, with 9 bases remaining between them. Germline CDR1 reads DFQATT; CDR2 reads SNEGSKA (reference sequence). This sample is part of a study of CD8 T cells in Susac syndrome. The study, taken as a whole, reports: In its TCR sequencing and HLA analysis, the study acknowledged that the number of individuals was relatively small.

The rearrangement joins TRBV20-1 to TRBJ2-7; no firm D call. The sequencing sample was made of CD4+ T cells from PBMCs. The TCR sequence derives from a human donor with multiple sclerosis. In DNA, the CDR3 is TGCAGTGCCACCCGAGGCGAGCAGTACTTC. Encoded protein: CSATRGEQYF.